Each of the 32 T cell receptor beta chains below was sequenced from the same sample in a study of blood T cell repertoires in COVID-19. The protocol was immunoSEQ multiplex PCR, while the TCRdb copy is restricted to in-frame clones and leaves out a portion. The sample consists of 360,000 or so clones, over 85% of them appearing once. Material for sequencing was PBMCs or T cells enriched from blood (not recorded which). Every receptor here comes from a woman aged 25 to 39 who had recovered from COVID-19.

The chain carries TRBV11-2 and TRBJ1-1, with D perhaps TRBD1 (6 bases). Trimming cost V 5 bases and J 6 bases, with 13 bases left between them. CDR1 is SGHAT and CDR2 is FQNNGV in the germline V gene. This CDR3 spans 13 amino acids. The CDR3 nucleotides read TGTGCCAGCAGCCCTCACAGGGCCTCTGAAGCTTTCTTT. It encodes CASSPHRASEAFF.

This sequence joins TRBV5-4 and TRBJ2-1, with 14 bases lining up with TRBD2. The junction had 8 bases not matched to a gene; V was cut back by 5 bases and J by 1 base. This CDR3 is 18 amino acids long. Per germline, CDR1 SGHNT and CDR2 YYREEE (reference sequence). This CDR3 is CASRPGLAGAQSYNEQFF. Here the CDR3 DNA reads TGTGCCAGCAGACCGGGACTAGCGGGAGCTCAGTCCTACAATGAGCAGTTCTTC.

The chain is built from TRBV5-6 and TRBJ1-5; 9 bases map to TRBD1. V was pared by 2 bases and J by 5 bases, with 8 bases of the junction left unmatched. This CDR3 contains 16 residues. The germline V gene has CDR1 SGHDT and CDR2 YYEEEE. CDR3 in amino acids: CASSLTGGAFYQPQHF. The CDR3 nucleotides are TGTGCCAGCAGCTTAACAGGGGGCGCTTTTTATCAGCCCCAGCATTTT.

V and J are TRBV2 and TRBJ2-7; 8 bases map to TRBD1. Per the germline V gene, CDR1 is SNHLY and CDR2 is FYNNEI. V was pared by 6 bases and J by 2 bases, with 0 bases of the junction left unmatched. The CDR3 extends over 12 amino acids. The CDR3 sequence is CASRDRAYEQYF. CDR3 nucleotide sequence: TGTGCCAGCAGGGACAGGGCCTACGAGCAGTACTTC.

In nucleotides, the CDR3 is TGTGCCAGCATAGCGGATGCGGTAGAGACCCAGTACTTC. This encodes CASIADAVETQYF. The V call is TRBV2, the J call TRBJ2-5; TRBD2 might be the D (6 bases). The CDR3 extends over 13 amino acids. V lost 7 bases and J 4 bases, leaving 13 bases between the germline ends. Germline V lookup: CDR1 SNHLY, CDR2 FYNNEI.

The chain recombines TRBV14 with TRBJ1-4; D remains ambiguous. V gave up 4 bases and J gave up 6 bases, with 18 bases separating them. The CDR3 extends over 16 amino acids. Germline V gene data show CDR1 as SGHDN and CDR2 as FVKESK. The CDR3 is CASSRRTGGYDEKLFF. The CDR3 DNA reads TGTGCCAGCAGCCGACGGACGGGCGGGTATGATGAAAAACTGTTTTTT.

The V and J genes are TRBV19 and TRBJ1-4; D is perhaps TRBD1 (5 bases). V was pared by 5 bases and J by 0 bases, with 16 bases between. The germline V gene has CDR1 LNHDA and CDR2 SQIVND (reference sequence). CDR3 length: 17 amino acids. For the CDR3, the DNA is TGTGCCAGTAGTCAGGCCGGGCAGGGCCCAACTAATGAAAAACTGTTTTTT. It translates to CASSQAGQGPTNEKLFF.

V gene TRBV11-1 combines with J gene TRBJ2-7; 9 bases agree with TRBD1. The ends lost 5 bases at V and 3 bases at J; junction bases unmatched: 5. The CDR3 has 14 residues. Germline V gives CDR1 SGHAT, CDR2 FQDESV (reference sequence). For the CDR3, the DNA is TGTGCCAGCAGCGCCCGGGACAGGGTCTACGAGCAGTACTTC. It specifies CASSARDRVYEQYF.

This sequence joins TRBV3-1 (or the pseudogene TRBV3-2) and TRBJ2-7; maybe TRBD2 (5 bases). V lost 3 bases and J 1 base, leaving 10 bases between the germline ends. Germline V gives CDR1 LGHDT, CDR2 YNNKEL (reference sequence). The CDR3 length is 14 residues. The CDR3 DNA follows: TGTGCCAGCAGCCATAGGGAGAGGTCCTACGAGCAGTACTTC. As protein: CASSHRERSYEQYF.

There are many counts of this clone. The chain employs TRBV30 and TRBJ1-1; 7 bases align to TRBD1. The CDR3 loop spans 19 amino acids. Germline CDR1 reads GTSNPN; CDR2 reads SVGIG (reference sequence). Trimming cost V 3 bases and J 5 bases; bases outside gene matches: 24. The CDR3 DNA follows: TGTGCCTGGAGGACCCCCTACGACAGGGCGTCGGTTGGTGTAACTGAAGCTTTCTTT. Its translation: CAWRTPYDRASVGVTEAFF.

This clone has a single count. The chain links TRBV11-2 to TRBJ2-5; 11 bases fit TRBD2. CDR1 and CDR2 from the germline V gene are SGHAT and FQNNGV. Unmatched junction bases numbered 12, after V lost 5 bases and J lost 1 base. This CDR3 has 18 amino acids. The CDR3 reads CASSLLGTSGPPQETQYF. The CDR3 region has the DNA TGTGCCAGCAGCCTATTAGGGACTAGCGGCCCCCCCCAAGAGACCCAGTACTTC.

This clone was observed a handful of times. The rearrangement links TRBV15 to TRBJ2-7; D remains ambiguous. The CDR3 consists of 13 residues. Germline lookup yields CDR1 LNHNV and CDR2 YYDKDF (reference sequence). Trimming stripped 1 base from V and 6 bases from J, with 10 bases between. CDR3 loop: CATSRGAPSEQYF. In nucleotides, the CDR3 is TGTGCCACCAGCAGAGGGGCGCCCTCCGAGCAGTACTTC.

This chain connects TRBV3-1 (or the pseudogene TRBV3-2) to TRBJ2-1; tentatively, D is TRBD2 (6 bases). V was trimmed by 5 bases and J by 6 bases, leaving 11 bases between them. The CDR3 length is 13 residues. CDR1 is LGHDT, CDR2 YNNKEL, per germline (reference sequence). The CDR3: CASSFYSGNEQFF. The CDR3 DNA reads TGTGCCAGCAGCTTCTATAGCGGCAATGAGCAGTTCTTC.

The chain combines TRBV11-2 with TRBJ1-2; D remains unclear. Germline V CDR1 and CDR2: SGHAT, FQNNGV. V lost 10 bases and J 6 bases, leaving 9 bases between the germline ends. This CDR3 is 10 amino acids long. The chain's CDR3 is CATSGHGYTF. In DNA form, the CDR3 reads TGTGCCACTTCTGGGCATGGCTACACCTTC. Drawing the rest from reference TRBV11-2 and TRBJ1-2, the complete variable domain is EAGVAQSPRYKIIEKRQSVAFWCNPISGHATLYWYQQILGQGPKLLIQFQNNGVVDDSQLPKDRFSAERLKGVDSTLKIQPAKLEDSAVYLCATSGHGYTFGSGTRLTVV.

This clone was seen a few times. The genes are TRBV15 and TRBJ2-7, with D hard to call. This CDR3 has 15 amino acids. Trimming removed 0 bases from V and 5 bases from J, with 14 bases in between. Germline-derived CDR1 and CDR2 are LNHNV and YYDKDF (reference sequence). The CDR3 reads CATSRDRLVPHEQYF. The CDR3 DNA reads TGTGCCACCAGCAGAGATCGGCTAGTGCCCCACGAGCAGTACTTC.

CDR3 nucleotides: TGTGCCAGCAGTCCGACTGGGGAGTACAATCAGCCCCAGCATTTT. Translating it yields CASSPTGEYNQPQHF. This sequence joins TRBV28 and TRBJ1-5, with D unclear. The CDR3 runs to 15 residues. The germline V gene has CDR1 MDHEN and CDR2 SYDVKM. The germline V and J ends were trimmed by 5 bases and 3 bases, with 14 bases remaining between them.

V usage is TRBV11-3 and J usage is TRBJ2-3; TRBD2 matches 14 bases. The germline CDR1 and CDR2 sequences are SGHNT and YENEEA. The length of the CDR3 is 16 residues. Trimming at V came to 5 bases and at J to 3 bases, leaving 4 bases not matched to a gene. The CDR3: CASSRGLAGGTDTQYF. The CDR3 DNA reads as TGTGCCAGCAGCCGCGGACTAGCGGGGGGTACAGATACGCAGTATTTT.

This clone appeared a single time. The chain links TRBV11-2 to TRBJ1-1; TRBD1 aligns across 8 bases. The CDR3 is 15 amino acids. V gave up 4 bases and J gave up 4 bases; unmatched junction bases: 8. Germline assignment: CDR1 SGHAT and CDR2 FQNNGV. CDR3 sequence (DNA): TGTGCCAGCAGCTCGGGACAGGTGGCTGGCACTGAAGCTTTCTTT. It is translated as CASSSGQVAGTEAFF. The full variable domain, its missing parts supplied by reference TRBV11-2 and TRBJ1-1, is EAGVAQSPRYKIIEKRQSVAFWCNPISGHATLYWYQQILGQGPKLLIQFQNNGVVDDSQLPKDRFSAERLKGVDSTLKIQPAKLEDSAVYLCASSSGQVAGTEAFFGQGTRLTVV.

The chain joins TRBV28 to TRBJ2-1, with 8 bases fitting TRBD2. The CDR3 consists of 17 residues. V trimming: 5 bases; J trimming: 2 bases; junction bases outside the gene matches: 11. Germline V gene data show CDR1 as MDHEN and CDR2 as SYDVKM. CDR3 in amino acids: CASSLSRAGAAYNEQFF. In nucleotides, the CDR3 is TGTGCCAGCAGTCTGTCCCGAGCGGGAGCAGCCTACAATGAGCAGTTCTTC. Supplemented by reference TRBV28 and TRBJ2-1, the full variable domain reads DVKVTQSSRYLVKRTGEKVFLECVQDMDHENMFWYRQDPGLGLRLIYFSYDVKMKEKGDIPEGYSVSREKKERFSLILESASTNQTSMYLCASSLSRAGAAYNEQFFGPGTRLTVL.

This chain joins TRBV28 and TRBJ1-5, with unresolved D. Germline values: CDR1 MDHEN, CDR2 SYDVKM. The CDR3 has 16 amino acids. Trimming cost V 2 bases and J 1 base, with 12 bases left between them. CDR3 sequence: CASSLLGQASNQPQHF. As DNA, the CDR3 is TGTGCCAGCAGTTTACTGGGCCAGGCAAGCAATCAGCCCCAGCATTTT.

This clone came up once. This sequence joins TRBV28 and TRBJ1-2; 10 bases agree with TRBD1. Germline V gene lookup returns CDR1 MDHEN and CDR2 SYDVKM. This CDR3 contains 15 residues. V dropped 4 bases and J dropped 4; count of bases not matched to a gene: 6. Here the CDR3 reads CASSYTGTGVYGYTF. The CDR3 DNA sequence: TGTGCCAGCAGTTATACCGGGACAGGGGTCTATGGCTACACCTTC.

The rearrangement uses TRBV5-5 and TRBJ2-5; TRBD2 is a possible D gene (7 bases). The germline V and J ends were trimmed by 0 bases and 1 base, with 10 bases remaining between them. CDR3 length: 15 residues. The germline gives CDR1 SGHKS, CDR2 YYEKEE (reference sequence). The CDR3: CASSLGAGAQETQYF. The CDR3 coding sequence is TGTGCCAGCAGCTTGGGGGCGGGGGCCCAAGAGACCCAGTACTTC.

The V call is TRBV18, the J call TRBJ2-3; 9 bases match TRBD1. J lost 4 bases, V lost 4 bases, and 3 bases had no gene match. This CDR3 spans 14 amino acids. Looked up from germline, CDR1 is KGHSH and CDR2 is LQKENI. The CDR3 DNA is TGTGCCAGCTCACAAGGGACAGGGCCAGATACGCAGTATTTT. It codes for CASSQGTGPDTQYF.

J is TRBJ2-7 and V is TRBV4-3, with 8 positions matching TRBD1. CDR3 length: 15 amino acids. V shed 0 bases and J 7 bases; nucleotides not matched to a gene: 8. Looked up from germline, CDR1 is LGHNA and CDR2 is YSLEER. This chain's CDR3 is CASSQDVRGLGEQYF. CDR3 nucleotides: TGCGCCAGCAGCCAAGACGTCAGGGGGCTCGGAGAGCAGTACTTC.

The CDR3 region has the DNA TGTGCCATCAGTGAGTCGACTGGAAAGCGAGAAAAACTGTTTTTT. This codes for CAISESTGKREKLFF. The chain couples TRBV10-3 to TRBJ1-4, with D hard to call. CDR1 is ENHRY and CDR2 is SYGVKD in the germline V gene. The CDR3 has 15 residues. Trimming left V 0 bases short and J 8 bases short, with 13 bases between.

The chain has TRBV24-1 and TRBJ2-3; 8 positions match TRBD2. V was clipped by 4 bases and J by 2 bases; unmatched bases: 7. CDR3 length: 16 amino acids. Germline-derived CDR1 and CDR2 are KGHDR and SFDVKD. CDR3 sequence: CATSDRAGDFTDTQYF. The CDR3 DNA reads as TGTGCCACCAGTGACCGAGCGGGGGATTTCACAGATACGCAGTATTTT.

V is TRBV5-1 and J is TRBJ2-1, with 9 positions matching TRBD1. CDR1 and CDR2 (germline): SGHRS, YFSETQ. The CDR3 extends over 16 amino acids. Trimming took 4 bases from V and 6 from J; bases not matched to a gene: 11. The CDR3 sequence: CASSHRTGVGRNEQFF. Written as DNA, the CDR3 is TGCGCCAGCAGCCACCGGACAGGGGTGGGACGCAATGAGCAGTTCTTC.

This chain links TRBV7-2 with TRBJ1-6, with D possibly being TRBD1 (6 bases). V dropped 4 bases and J dropped 12 bases, with 19 bases sitting between them. This CDR3 comprises 15 residues. Germline V gives CDR1 SGHTA, CDR2 FQGNSA. CDR3 in amino acids: CASSSNPGHARPLHF. In nucleotides, the CDR3 is TGTGCCAGCAGCTCCAACCCGGGACATGCCCGACCCCTCCACTTT.

This clone has just one count. CDR3: CASTRLTNTEAFF. In DNA form, the CDR3 reads TGTGCCAGCACGAGACTCACGAACACTGAAGCTTTCTTT. The chain is built from TRBV6-4 and TRBJ1-1, with D unclear. Trimming stripped 7 bases from V and 1 base from J, with 10 bases between. In germline, CDR1 is MRHNA, CDR2 SNTAGT. The CDR3 runs to 13 residues.

The V gene is TRBV7-2, the J gene TRBJ2-7; TRBD1 aligns across 7 bases. Trimming removed 4 bases from V and 3 bases from J; junction bases left unmatched: 6. The CDR3 length is 14 residues. Germline values: CDR1 SGHTA, CDR2 FQGNSA. CDR3 sequence: CASSYRDRLYEQYF. The CDR3 DNA follows: TGTGCCAGCAGCTACCGGGACAGACTCTACGAGCAGTACTTC.

V and J are TRBV27 and TRBJ1-4; TRBD1 aligns across 7 bases. V lost 6 bases, J lost 8 bases, and 3 bases stayed unmatched. Germline V lookup: CDR1 MNHEY, CDR2 SMNVEV (reference sequence). The CDR3 spans 12 residues. CDR3 amino acids: CASRQGREKLFF. For the CDR3, the DNA is TGTGCCAGCAGACAGGGGAGGGAAAAACTGTTTTTT.

The chain employs TRBV7-3 and TRBJ2-2; D gene uncertain. The CDR3 spans 13 residues. Germline loops: CDR1 SGHTA, CDR2 FQGTGA. Trimming stripped 4 bases from V and 5 bases from J, with 8 bases between. The CDR3 DNA follows: TGTGCCAGCAGCTCGACTGGGACCGGGGAGCTGTTTTTT. The encoded protein is CASSSTGTGELFF.